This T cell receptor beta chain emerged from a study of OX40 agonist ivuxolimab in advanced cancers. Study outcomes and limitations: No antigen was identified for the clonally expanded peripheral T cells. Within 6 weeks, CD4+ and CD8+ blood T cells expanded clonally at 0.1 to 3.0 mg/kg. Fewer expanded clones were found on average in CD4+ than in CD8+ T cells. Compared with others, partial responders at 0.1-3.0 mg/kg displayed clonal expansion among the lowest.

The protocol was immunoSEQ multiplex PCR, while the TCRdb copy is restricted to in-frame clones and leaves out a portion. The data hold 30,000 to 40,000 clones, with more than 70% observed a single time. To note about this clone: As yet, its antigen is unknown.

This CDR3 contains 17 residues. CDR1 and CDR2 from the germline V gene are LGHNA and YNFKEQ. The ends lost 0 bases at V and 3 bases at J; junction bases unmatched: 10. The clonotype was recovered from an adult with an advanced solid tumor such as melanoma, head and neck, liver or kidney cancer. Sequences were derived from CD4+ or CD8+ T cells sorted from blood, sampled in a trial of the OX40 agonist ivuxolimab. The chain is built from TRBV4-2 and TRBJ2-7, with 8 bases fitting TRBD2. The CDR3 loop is CASSQEDSGGAYYEQYF. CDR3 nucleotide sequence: TGTGCCAGCAGCCAAGAGGACAGCGGGGGCGCTTACTACGAGCAGTACTTC.